Below, 20 T cell receptor beta chains from the same sample are listed, as sequenced in a study of a mutant IDH1 vaccine in newly diagnosed glioma. Their target antigens are unknown. The time point here: week 5, during vaccination. Every single dose of the vaccine, 300 ug of mutant IDH1 20-mer peptide, came with topical imiquimod. TCRdb's table, derived via immunoSEQ multiplex PCR, lists solely in-frame clones and lacks some. The sample contains approximately 57,000 clones, around 82% of which appear only once. Sequenced material: PBMCs, taken from a glioma patient whose treatment included an IDH1 peptide vaccine. The receptors derive from a young woman with glioma. Some clones in this sample may be carry-over from other donors' samples.

The chain links TRBV6-6 to TRBJ1-5; TRBD1 aligns across 11 bases. Losses at the gene ends were 8 bases for V and 6 bases for J; bases not matched to a gene: 3. In germline, CDR1 is MNHNY, CDR2 SVGAGI (reference sequence). CDR3 length: 13 residues. The CDR3 DNA reads TGTGCCAGCTGGACAGGGGGCCCTCAGCCCCAGCATTTT. Translation: CASWTGGPQPQHF.

The chain uses TRBV30 and TRBJ2-7, with a weak D call TRBD2 (5 bases). Trimming pared 4 bases from V and 6 bases from J, leaving 13 bases between. The V gene's germline CDR1 is GTSNPN and CDR2 SVGIG (reference sequence). CDR3 length: 12 amino acids. The CDR3 sequence: CAWTPLGGEQYF. The CDR3 DNA is TGTGCCTGGACCCCCCTCGGAGGCGAGCAGTACTTC. The variable domain in full, with the rest retrieved from reference TRBV30 and TRBJ2-7, is SQTIHQWPATLVQPVGSPLSLECTVEGTSNPNLYWYRQAAGRGLQLLFYSVGIGQISSEVPQNLSASRPQDRQFILSSKKLLLSDSGFYLCAWTPLGGEQYFGPGTRLTVT.

The chain uses TRBV29-1 and TRBJ1-2; 7 bases align to TRBD1. V was pared by 6 bases and J by 7 bases, with 8 bases of the junction left unmatched. In germline, CDR1 is SQVTM, CDR2 ANQGSEA. The CDR3 has 12 residues. The CDR3 DNA is TGCAGCGTCGAAACAGGGGATGGTGGCTACACCTTC. Translated, it gives CSVETGDGGYTF.

The chain uses TRBV6-6 and TRBJ1-2; D gene uncertain. Trimming stripped 8 bases from V and 3 bases from J, with 13 bases between. The V gene's germline CDR1 is MNHNY and CDR2 SVGAGI (reference sequence). The CDR3 has 13 amino acids. The CDR3 DNA reads TGTGCCAGCGCCCGAGGCCCGGACTATGGCTACACCTTC. This codes for CASARGPDYGYTF.

The chain carries TRBV9 and TRBJ2-7, with 11 bases that match TRBD1. The ends lost 0 bases at V and 2 bases at J; junction bases unmatched: 1. This CDR3 comprises 15 residues. Per the germline V gene, CDR1 is SGDLS and CDR2 is YYNGEE. The CDR3, as DNA: TGTGCCAGCAGCGTAGAGGGACAGGGGGCCTACGAGCAGTACTTC. Its protein product is CASSVEGQGAYEQYF.

The V gene is TRBV5-1, the J gene TRBJ1-4, with D hard to call. The CDR3 loop spans 13 amino acids. Trimming shortened V by 4 bases and J by 6 bases, and 10 bases separated the two germline ends. Germline CDR1 reads SGHRS; CDR2 reads YFSETQ. Here the CDR3 reads CASSPAPHEKLFF. Here the CDR3 DNA reads TGCGCCAGCAGCCCAGCGCCCCATGAAAAACTGTTTTTT.

The V call is TRBV19, the J call TRBJ1-1; TRBD1 might be the D (5 bases). In germline, CDR1 is LNHDA, CDR2 SQIVND (reference sequence). V lost 3 bases and J lost 8, with 13 bases in between. The CDR3 length is 13 residues. The CDR3, as DNA: TGTGCCAGTAGTATTACTGGGGGAAGGGAAGCTTTCTTT. Protein sequence: CASSITGGREAFF.

The chain couples TRBV5-4 to TRBJ2-7, with no clear D. Germline CDR1 SGHNT, CDR2 YYREEE (reference sequence). Trimming left V 5 bases short and J 2 bases short, with 11 bases between. The CDR3 contains 13 residues. CDR3 nucleotide sequence: TGTGCCAGCAGAGGGCAGGATACCTACGAGCAGTACTTC. Its translation is CASRGQDTYEQYF.

This clone was found a few times. The gene calls are TRBV9 and TRBJ2-7; 10 bases are a match to TRBD2. The CDR3 contains 15 residues. The V gene end was trimmed by 3 bases and the J gene end by 5 bases; junction bases not matched to a gene: 8. The germline V gene has CDR1 SGDLS and CDR2 YYNGEE. The CDR3 DNA is TGTGCCAGCAGCGATGGAGCGGGGGGGCCACACGAGCAGTACTTC. Its protein product is CASSDGAGGPHEQYF.

V gene TRBV5-8 combines with J gene TRBJ1-1; the match to TRBD1 covers 9 bases. Trimming took 3 bases from V and 5 from J; bases not matched to a gene: 5. The germline gives CDR1 SGHTS, CDR2 YDEGEE. CDR3 length equals 14 residues. CDR3 region: CASSSGQGRTEAFF. CDR3 nucleotides: TGTGCCAGCAGCTCGGGACAGGGACGAACTGAAGCTTTCTTT.

The rearrangement links TRBV5-1 to TRBJ2-7; D is possibly TRBD1 (6 bases). Germline-derived CDR1 and CDR2 are SGHRS and YFSETQ. Trimming cost V 7 bases and J 1 base, with 15 bases left between them. The CDR3 loop spans 14 amino acids. The CDR3, as DNA: TGCGCCAGCCGGTACGGGCAGGGGTCCTACGAGCAGTACTTC. It encodes CASRYGQGSYEQYF.

J is TRBJ1-1 and V is TRBV19; unclear D gene. The germline V and J ends were trimmed by 4 bases and 1 base, with 7 bases remaining between them. The germline V gene encodes CDR1 LNHDA and CDR2 SQIVND (reference sequence). This CDR3 is 13 amino acids long. The CDR3 sequence is CASSTQRNTEAFF. CDR3 DNA sequence: TGTGCCAGTAGTACCCAGCGGAACACTGAAGCTTTCTTT.

The table lists this clone with a count of one. The V call is TRBV27, the J call TRBJ1-2; TRBD1 matches at 9 bases. Germline trimming cut 2 bases from V and 5 bases from J; bases unmatched to any gene: 12. CDR1 is MNHEY and CDR2 is SMNVEV in the germline V gene (reference sequence). There are 17 residues in the CDR3. CDR3 coding DNA: TGTGCCAGCAGTTTAGGCTACAGGGGGCGCGAGCCTTATGGCTACACCTTC. Translation: CASSLGYRGREPYGYTF.

The chain recombines TRBV9 with TRBJ1-6; D is ambiguous. The germline V gene has CDR1 SGDLS and CDR2 YYNGEE. The CDR3 covers 14 residues. Trimming took 0 bases from V and 6 from J, leaving 7 bases between them. The CDR3 region has the DNA TGTGCCAGCAGCGTAGTCGCAGTTAATTCACCCCTCCACTTT. Encoded protein: CASSVVAVNSPLHF.

The chain carries TRBV19 and TRBJ1-2; D might be TRBD1 (6 bases). Germline CDR1 is LNHDA and CDR2 is SQIVND (reference sequence). The CDR3 consists of 16 residues. The V end lost 6 bases, the J end lost 5 bases, and 22 bases lay between the germline ends. CDR3 sequence: CASRNPAGQRLYGYTF. The DNA for the CDR3 is TGTGCCAGTAGAAACCCGGCCGGACAGCGACTGTATGGCTACACCTTC.

The chain employs TRBV9 and TRBJ1-3; D may be TRBD1 (5 bases). This CDR3 contains 14 residues. Germline lookup yields CDR1 SGDLS and CDR2 YYNGEE. Deletions cut 0 bases from V and 2 bases from J, with 6 bases between. The CDR3 coding sequence is TGTGCCAGCAGCGTAGGGGGGACTGGAAACACCATATATTTT. The encoded protein is CASSVGGTGNTIYF.

The rearrangement joins TRBV6-1 to TRBJ1-5; D gene ambiguous. The CDR3 extends over 16 amino acids. Germline CDR1 and CDR2: MNHNS and SASEGT. Between the trimmed V and J ends, which lost 2 bases and 4 bases, there was a span of 15 bases. CDR3 region: CASSESGSNPNQPQHF. The CDR3 DNA follows: TGTGCCAGCAGTGAAAGTGGGTCAAACCCGAATCAGCCCCAGCATTTT.

The sample holds a few counts of this clone. Other DNA sequences in this specimen translate into the identical CDR3. V usage is TRBV30 and J usage is TRBJ1-4, with 8 positions matching TRBD1. V gave up 5 bases and J gave up 2 bases; unmatched junction bases: 7. Germline CDR1 GTSNPN, CDR2 SVGIG (reference sequence). The CDR3 contains 15 residues. This CDR3 reads CAWGSGGITNEKLFF. In nucleotides, the CDR3 is TGTGCCTGGGGCTCAGGGGGCATCACTAATGAAAAACTGTTTTTT.

The chain has TRBV9 and TRBJ2-1; unclear D gene. The CDR3 is 15 residues long. V was pared by 2 bases and J by 7 bases, with 16 bases between. Germline V lookup: CDR1 SGDLS, CDR2 YYNGEE. The CDR3 DNA is TGTGCCAGCAGCGTTGGCGGCAGAGTGGGGAATGAGCAGTTCTTC. This sequence encodes CASSVGGRVGNEQFF.

The rearrangement uses TRBV27 and TRBJ2-1, with 10 bases that match TRBD1. V was pared by 7 bases and J by 7 bases, with 1 base of the junction left unmatched. The CDR3 has 12 residues. Germline V gene lookup returns CDR1 MNHEY and CDR2 SMNVEV (reference sequence). The CDR3 DNA reads TGTGCCAGCACGGACAGGGGGAATGAGCAGTTCTTC. Protein sequence: CASTDRGNEQFF.